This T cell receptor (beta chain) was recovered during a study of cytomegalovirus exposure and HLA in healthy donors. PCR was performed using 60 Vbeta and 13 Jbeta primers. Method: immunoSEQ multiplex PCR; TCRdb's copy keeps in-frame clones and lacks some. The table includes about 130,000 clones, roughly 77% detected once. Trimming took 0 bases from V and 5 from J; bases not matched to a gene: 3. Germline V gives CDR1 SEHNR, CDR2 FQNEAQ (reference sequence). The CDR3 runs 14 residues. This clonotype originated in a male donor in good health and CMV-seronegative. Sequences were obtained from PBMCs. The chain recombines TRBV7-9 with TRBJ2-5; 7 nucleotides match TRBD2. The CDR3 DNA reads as TGTGCCAGCAGCTTAGCCACCGGGGGGGAGACCCAGTACTTC. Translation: CASSLATGGETQYF.